The following is a T cell receptor beta chain sequence with its context. These data belong to a study of blood T cell repertoires in COVID-19. Overall study: PBMCs, B-cell-depleted T cells, or T cells provided the cDNA or gDNA that made up the material.

Trimming pared 6 bases from V and 7 bases from J, leaving 18 bases between. The germline V gene encodes CDR1 MGHDK and CDR2 SYGVNS. This CDR3 contains 15 residues. Per the original data handling: How many nucleated cells were present was estimated from reference gene primer amplification. TCRdb keeps only in-frame clones here, not all; method: immunoSEQ multiplex PCR. The D gene and trimming were derived from the DNA, and the V and J assignments and clone size from that table. This sample has 80,000 or so clones; around 80% occur once, and the top ten carry 18%. This sequence originates from a woman aged 55 to 70 with acute or convalescent COVID-19. Sequences were obtained from peripheral blood. The chain carries TRBV25-1 and TRBJ1-4; possibly TRBD1 for D (6 bases). This CDR3 reads CASSLLGARGEKLFF. Here the CDR3 DNA reads TGTGCCAGCAGCTTACTTGGGGCCAGGGGTGAAAAACTGTTTTTT.